Each of the 27 T cell receptor beta chains below was sequenced from the same sample in a study of shared clonotypes between healthy human individuals. Sequenced by immunoSEQ multiplex PCR; TCRdb stores in-frame clones only, minus some. The profile shows about 450,000 clones, roughly 77% of them singletons. Sequenced input: PBMCs. Every receptor here comes from a woman in her 40s in good health. Some clones in this sample may be carry-over from other donors' samples.

The chain uses TRBV15 and TRBJ2-6; weak D call: TRBD2 (6 bases). Germline V gene sequence: CDR1 LNHNV, CDR2 YYDKDF (reference sequence). The CDR3 runs 19 residues. V shed 5 bases and J shed 0 bases, with 20 bases lying between them. CDR3 sequence (DNA): TGTGCCACCAGCCGAGGGCGGGACTGGACACTCTCTGGGGCCAACGTCCTGACTTTC. It translates to CATSRGRDWTLSGANVLTF.

DNA for the CDR3: TGTGCCAGTAGTAGGAGTGAGGTTGGCACCATATATTTT. Translated, it gives CASSRSEVGTIYF. The V gene is TRBV19, the J gene TRBJ1-3; D is unresolved. Germline V gene lookup returns CDR1 LNHDA and CDR2 SQIVND (reference sequence). V lost 4 bases, J lost 9 bases, and 13 bases lay in between. This CDR3 contains 13 residues.

The gene calls are TRBV11-2 and TRBJ2-6; 7 bases fit TRBD2. The CDR3 is 16 residues long. V trimming: 5 bases; J trimming: 3 bases; junction bases outside the gene matches: 7. Germline assignment: CDR1 SGHAT and CDR2 FQNNGV. The CDR3 protein is CASSSGLDGGANVLTF. Written as DNA, the CDR3 is TGTGCCAGCAGCAGCGGACTAGACGGTGGGGCCAACGTCCTGACTTTC.

The rearrangement links TRBV5-3 to TRBJ2-1; D may be TRBD1 (6 bases). TRBV5-3 is designated an ORF whose function remains uncertain. This CDR3 is 16 amino acids long. Trimming shortened V by 5 bases and J by 0 bases, and 15 bases separated the two germline ends. CDR3 coding DNA: TGTGCCAGAAGGAAAGTACAGGGCAGCTCCTACAATGAGCAGTTCTTC. The encoded protein is CARRKVQGSSYNEQFF.

This clone was seen just once. The gene calls are TRBV11-2 and TRBJ2-7; D perhaps matches TRBD1 (6 bases). The CDR3 has 17 residues. Trimming took off 5 bases at V and 0 bases at J, with 20 bases between the two ends. Germline assignment: CDR1 SGHAT and CDR2 FQNNGV. In nucleotides, the CDR3 is TGTGCCAGCAGCCGTCTCGTCCCGGGACACCCCTCCTACGAGCAGTACTTC. Its protein product is CASSRLVPGHPSYEQYF.

Worth noting for this clone: Other nucleotide sequences in the sample specify the same CDR3. CDR3 sequence (DNA): TGTGCCAGCTCACCAGAAATGAACACTGAAGCTTTCTTT. Its translation is CASSPEMNTEAFF. The V gene is TRBV18, the J gene TRBJ1-1; D not certain. The CDR3 has 13 residues. Trimming removed 2 bases from V and 0 bases from J, with 4 bases in between. Germline assignment: CDR1 KGHSH and CDR2 LQKENI.

This chain connects TRBV7-9 to TRBJ2-5; no definite D call. CDR3 length: 12 amino acids. The germline V gene has CDR1 SEHNR and CDR2 FQNEAQ (reference sequence). V lost 5 bases, J lost 0 bases, and 4 bases lay in between. The CDR3 protein is CASSINQETQYF. CDR3 DNA sequence: TGTGCCAGCAGCATAAACCAAGAGACCCAGTACTTC. The complete variable domain, with remaining parts taken from reference TRBV7-9 and TRBJ2-5, reads DTGVSQNPRHKITKRGQNVTFRCDPISEHNRLYWYRQTLGQGPEFLTYFQNEAQLEKSRLLSDRFSAERPKGSFSTLEIQRTEQGDSAMYLCASSINQETQYFGPGTRLLVL.

This clone came up a few times. The rearrangement links TRBV29-1 to TRBJ2-7, with D possibly TRBD1 on 6 matching bases. From germline, CDR1 is SQVTM and CDR2 ANQGSEA. The CDR3 runs to 10 residues. V lost 7 bases and J lost 11, with 15 bases in between. In DNA, the CDR3 is TGCAGCGGTTACTGGGACAAGGAGTACTTC. Its translation: CSGYWDKEYF.

J is TRBJ2-3 and V is TRBV11-2; weak D call: TRBD2 (6 bases). CDR1 and CDR2 (germline): SGHAT, FQNNGV. This CDR3 has 17 residues. V was cut by 5 bases and J by 1 base, with 19 bases left in between. CDR3 sequence: CASSRRRGSGGTDTQYF. The CDR3 nucleotides are TGTGCCAGCAGCCGACGGCGGGGTAGCGGAGGCACAGATACGCAGTATTTT.

CDR3 residues: CASSSKRILDTQYF. The DNA of the CDR3 is TGTGCCAGCAGCTCCAAAAGAATCCTCGATACCCAGTACTTC. The chain combines TRBV7-8 with TRBJ2-5, with D unresolved. The germline V gene has CDR1 SGHVS and CDR2 FQNEAQ. V was pared by 4 bases and J by 8 bases, with 17 bases between. This CDR3 is 14 amino acids long.

This sequence joins TRBV5-1 and TRBJ2-1, with 8 bases identical to TRBD2. The CDR3 runs 12 residues. Germline CDR1 is SGHRS and CDR2 is YFSETQ. With 5 bases clipped from V and 5 bases from J, the junction kept 0 bases outside the gene matches. Here the CDR3 reads CASRRGDNEQFF. CDR3 coding DNA: TGCGCCAGCAGGCGGGGGGACAATGAGCAGTTCTTC.

V usage is TRBV5-5 and J usage is TRBJ2-7, with TRBD2 as a possible D gene (6 bases). Trimming left V 4 bases short and J 7 bases short, with 15 bases between. Germline-derived CDR1 and CDR2 are SGHKS and YYEKEE (reference sequence). CDR3 length equals 13 residues. CDR3: CASSRLDLGEQYF. The CDR3 region has the DNA TGTGCCAGCAGCAGACTAGACCTGGGGGAGCAGTACTTC. The variable domain in full, with the rest retrieved from reference TRBV5-5 and TRBJ2-7, is DAGVTQSPTHLIKTRGQQVTLRCSPISGHKSVSWYQQVLGQGPQFIFQYYEKEERGRGNFPDRFSARQFPNYSSELNVNALLLGDSALYLCASSRLDLGEQYFGPGTRLTVT.

V is TRBV28 and J is TRBJ2-1; D is unresolved. Trimming cost V 2 bases and J 8 bases, with 4 bases left between them. The CDR3 is 11 amino acids. CDR1 and CDR2 from the germline V gene are MDHEN and SYDVKM. The CDR3 here is CASSLVDEQFF. CDR3 coding DNA: TGTGCCAGCAGTTTAGTCGATGAGCAGTTCTTC. Complete variable domain (other parts from reference TRBV28 and TRBJ2-1): DVKVTQSSRYLVKRTGEKVFLECVQDMDHENMFWYRQDPGLGLRLIYFSYDVKMKEKGDIPEGYSVSREKKERFSLILESASTNQTSMYLCASSLVDEQFFGPGTRLTVL.

In this sample, this clone turned up a few times. This rearrangement joins TRBV2 to TRBJ2-7; 7 bases map to TRBD2. V trimming: 0 bases; J trimming: 6 bases; junction bases outside the gene matches: 8. CDR3 length equals 15 residues. Germline V gives CDR1 SNHLY, CDR2 FYNNEI. The CDR3 sequence: CASSEARRGELEQYF. CDR3 bases: TGTGCCAGCAGTGAAGCGCGCCGGGGGGAGCTCGAGCAGTACTTC.

The CDR3 sequence is CASSLLPETGELFF. The CDR3 DNA reads as TGTGCCAGCAGCTTACTACCGGAGACCGGGGAGCTGTTTTTT. The gene calls are TRBV11-3 and TRBJ2-2; D is unresolved. The V and J ends lost 2 bases and 5 bases respectively, with 9 bases between them. The germline CDR1 and CDR2 sequences are SGHNT and YENEEA. This CDR3 is built from 14 residues.

The chain recombines TRBV4-3 with TRBJ2-3; weak D call: TRBD2 (7 bases). This CDR3 is 18 amino acids long. V lost 0 bases, J lost 0 bases, and 16 bases lay in between. Germline CDR1 and CDR2: LGHNA and YSLEER. The CDR3 coding sequence is TGCGCCAGCAGCCAAGACTGGGGGCTAGCGGCAAGCACAGATACGCAGTATTTT. Protein sequence: CASSQDWGLAASTDTQYF.

Details on this clone: A read error may be the cause here, since a much bigger clone is one base away. The CDR3 sequence is CASSFGQGAFNEQFF. The CDR3 region has the DNA TGTGCCAGCAGCTTTGGACAGGGGGCTTTCAATGAGCAGTTCTTC. V is TRBV7-9 and J is TRBJ2-1; 11 bases are shared with TRBD1. The CDR3 runs 15 residues. The germline CDR1 and CDR2 sequences are SEHNR and FQNEAQ (reference sequence). The trim removed 3 bases at V and 6 bases at J, leaving 4 bases unmatched.

This chain connects TRBV7-8 to TRBJ2-7, with TRBD2 matching over 10 bases. There are 17 residues in the CDR3. Looked up from germline, CDR1 is SGHVS and CDR2 is FQNEAQ. The ends lost 0 bases at V and 2 bases at J; junction bases unmatched: 7. The CDR3 region is CASSLARTSGMTYEQYF. The CDR3 region has the DNA TGTGCCAGCAGCTTAGCGCGTACTAGCGGGATGACCTACGAGCAGTACTTC.

V is TRBV10-1 and J is TRBJ1-1; tentative D call: TRBD1 (5 bases). CDR1 is WNHNN, CDR2 SYGVQD, per germline (reference sequence). Trimming removed 6 bases at V and 0 bases at J, with 11 bases between. The CDR3 has 14 residues. The CDR3 protein is CASSTGGLNTEAFF. The DNA of the CDR3 is TGCGCCAGCAGCACCGGGGGATTGAACACTGAAGCTTTCTTT.

This clone was seen a single time. V is TRBV9 and J is TRBJ1-2, with a tentative D call TRBD1 (6 bases). This CDR3 region has 15 residues. The V gene's germline CDR1 is SGDLS and CDR2 YYNGEE. Trimming shortened V by 4 bases and J by 0 bases, and 13 bases separated the two germline ends. The DNA for the CDR3 is TGTGCCAGCAGCCTTCTGGGGGGCACTAACTATGGCTACACCTTC. Translating gives CASSLLGGTNYGYTF.

This clone was detected only once. The chain uses TRBV7-9 and TRBJ1-1; D is ambiguous. The V gene lost 2 bases and the J gene lost 2 bases, with 15 bases spanning the gap. From germline, CDR1 is SEHNR and CDR2 FQNEAQ (reference sequence). CDR3 length equals 16 residues. CDR3 coding DNA: TGTGCCAGCAGCTTATGGGCGGGAGGTATTAACACTGAAGCTTTCTTT. It translates to CASSLWAGGINTEAFF. Drawing the rest from reference TRBV7-9 and TRBJ1-1, the complete variable domain is DTGVSQNPRHKITKRGQNVTFRCDPISEHNRLYWYRQTLGQGPEFLTYFQNEAQLEKSRLLSDRFSAERPKGSFSTLEIQRTEQGDSAMYLCASSLWAGGINTEAFFGQGTRLTVV.

The chain employs TRBV5-1 and TRBJ2-7; 8 nucleotides agree with TRBD1. Germline V gives CDR1 SGHRS, CDR2 YFSETQ. The V segment lost 0 bases and the J segment 6 bases; nucleotides outside the gene matches: 11. The CDR3 has 16 residues. This CDR3 reads CASSLGTGSGIGEQYF. The DNA for the CDR3 is TGCGCCAGCAGCTTGGGGACAGGGTCGGGGATCGGCGAGCAGTACTTC.

J is TRBJ1-2 and V is TRBV7-2; no clear D. The CDR3 is 12 residues long. CDR1 is SGHTA, CDR2 FQGNSA, per germline. Between the trimmed V and J ends, which lost 6 bases and 4 bases, there was a span of 9 bases. CDR3 sequence: CASSPTSYGYTF. The CDR3 nucleotides read TGTGCCAGCAGTCCTACTTCCTATGGCTACACCTTC.

The chain couples TRBV5-1 to TRBJ2-1; D is undetermined. V lost 0 bases to trimming and J lost 8 bases, with 12 bases between them. This CDR3 is 14 amino acids long. In germline, CDR1 is SGHRS, CDR2 YFSETQ. The CDR3 region has the DNA TGCGCCAGCAGCTTGGAGGCCCCTAAGGATGAGCAGTTCTTC. This sequence encodes CASSLEAPKDEQFF.

This clone was found a few times. The chain links TRBV7-9 to TRBJ1-6, with D unclear. V gave up 2 bases and J gave up 7 bases, with 24 bases separating them. Germline loops: CDR1 SEHNR, CDR2 FQNEAQ (reference sequence). The CDR3 totals 19 residues. CDR3 in DNA: TGTGCCAGCAGCTTAATAGGAGGGAATGCGGAGTATTCGAATTCACCCCTCCACTTT. This sequence encodes CASSLIGGNAEYSNSPLHF.

The chain carries TRBV27 and TRBJ2-1; no clear D. The CDR3 is 13 amino acids. Per the germline V gene, CDR1 is MNHEY and CDR2 is SMNVEV (reference sequence). Deletions cut 5 bases from V and 1 base from J, with 6 bases between. The CDR3 DNA sequence: TGTGCCAGCAGTCCCGGATCCTACAATGAGCAGTTCTTC. It encodes CASSPGSYNEQFF.

The chain joins TRBV6-1 to TRBJ1-4; a possible D gene is TRBD1 (5 bases). The CDR3 runs 14 residues. V lost 8 bases to trimming and J lost 4 bases, with 14 bases between them. Germline values: CDR1 MNHNS, CDR2 SASEGT. CDR3 DNA: TGTGCCAGCGCCTCACGGGGGAGTAATGAAAAACTGTTTTTT. This translates into CASASRGSNEKLFF.